A single sample gave rise to the 26 T cell receptor beta chains below, sequenced in a study of tumor and adjacent non-tumor tissue in lung cancer. The template was RNA from unsorted bulk tissue. The library came from three nested PCR rounds adapted from ARM-PCR protocols. TCRdb itself ran the multiplex PCR reads through MiXCR, one entry per CDR3 protein. Of 70,000 to 90,000 distinct CDR3 sequences in the sample, around 85% are singletons; the top ten hold 13%. The sequenced sample consisted of lung tumor tissue. These TCRs come from a woman aged 50 to 60 with non-small cell lung cancer.

This sequence joins TRBV20-1 and TRBJ2-7; possible D gene TRBD2, 6 bases. The germline V gene has CDR1 DFQATT and CDR2 SNEGSKA (reference sequence). Trimming left V 3 bases short and J 3 bases short, with 15 bases between. The CDR3 sequence is 14 residues long. CDR3: CSASRLGDYYEQYF. CDR3 nucleotide sequence: TGCAGTGCTAGTCGACTAGGTGATTACTACGAGCAGTACTTC.

The chain employs TRBV11-2 and TRBJ2-1; D remains unclear. The CDR3 extends over 12 amino acids. Per the germline V gene, CDR1 is SGHAT and CDR2 is FQNNGV. The V gene lost 5 bases and the J gene lost 1 base, with 3 bases spanning the gap. This chain's CDR3 is CASSRSYNEQFF. The CDR3 DNA is TGTGCCAGCAGCAGATCCTACAATGAGCAGTTCTTC.

In the case of this clonotype: One junction end disagrees with the germline gene, perhaps due to a read error. The genes are TRBV6-1 and TRBJ1-4, with a weak D call TRBD1 (6 bases). CDR1 and CDR2 from the germline V gene are MNHNS and SASEGT. The CDR3 runs to 16 residues. CDR3 protein: CASSEARGAGNEKLFF. The DNA of the CDR3 is TGTGCCAGTAGTGAAGCGCGGGGGGCAGGGAATGAAAAACTGTTTTTT.

V and J are TRBV6-5 and TRBJ2-1; the D is unclear. V lost 5 bases, J lost 13 bases, and 18 bases lay in between. Germline lookup yields CDR1 MNHEY and CDR2 SVGAGI. This CDR3 spans 13 amino acids. The CDR3 DNA sequence: TGTGCCAGCAGTCAATTCCCACGCAGTGAACAGTTCTTC. Translating it yields CASSQFPRSEQFF.

This clonotype was detected only once. Sequence at one end of the junction differs from germline and may be a read error. The chain uses TRBV28 and TRBJ2-7; TRBD2 matches at 13 bases. Germline CDR1 and CDR2: MDHEN and SYDVKM. The CDR3 runs to 16 residues. The CDR3 coding sequence is TGTGCCAGCTCCAGGACTAGCGGGAGTCATCCGGACGAGCAGTATTTC. Protein sequence: CASSRTSGSHPDEQYF. Filled out from reference TRBV28 and TRBJ2-7, the complete variable domain reads DVKVTQSSRYLVKRTGEKVFLECVQDMDHENMFWYRQDPGLGLRLIYFSYDVKMKEKGDIPEGYSVSREKKERFSLILESASTNQTSMYLCASSRTSGSHPDEQYFGPGTRLTVT.

Comment on this clonotype: Mismatch with germline at one junction end may stem from a read error. The chain joins TRBV5-6 to TRBJ1-6; 8 nucleotides line up with TRBD1. Germline CDR1 and CDR2: SGHDT and YYEEEE. The CDR3 has 16 residues. The CDR3, as DNA: TGTGCCAGGAGTTTCTCCGACAGGGGATTAAGATCACCCCTCGACTTT. Amino acid sequence: CARSFSDRGLRSPLDF.

Concerning this clonotype itself: A read error may account for a junction end that differs from germline. This chain connects TRBV6-6 to TRBJ1-2, with D perhaps matching TRBD1 (5 bases). This CDR3 has 13 amino acids. The germline V gene has CDR1 MNHNY and CDR2 SVGAGI (reference sequence). In nucleotides, the CDR3 is TGTGTCAGCAGTCCCCGGGACTGCTATGGCTACACCTTC. Its protein is CVSSPRDCYGYTF.

A remark on this clonotype: The junction and the germline gene differ at one end; a read error may be behind it. The V gene is TRBV4-1, the J gene TRBJ1-2, with TRBD1 matching 8 bases. The V gene's germline CDR1 is MGHRA and CDR2 YSYEKL. This CDR3 has 15 amino acids. The CDR3 is CASSRPDRALYGYIF. In nucleotides, the CDR3 is TGCGCCAGCAGCCGCCCGGACAGGGCTCTCTATGGCTACATCTTC.

This clonotype is medium-sized in the sample. This chain joins TRBV6-5 and TRBJ2-1; D is possibly TRBD2 (6 bases). V was trimmed by 6 bases and J by 0 bases, leaving 12 bases between them. This CDR3 is built from 15 residues. Germline-derived CDR1 and CDR2 are MNHEY and SVGAGI. In nucleotides, the CDR3 is TGTGCCAGCAGCCTAGAGCGGGCCTCCTACAATGAGCAGTTCTTC. Protein sequence: CASSLERASYNEQFF.

On this clonotype itself: The junction departs from germline at one end; a sequencing error may be responsible. The V call is TRBV11-2, the J call TRBJ1-1, with unresolved D. CDR3 length: 12 residues. CDR1 SGHAT and CDR2 FQNNGV come from the germline V gene. CDR3 region: CASSLRFTGALF. For the CDR3, the DNA is TGTGCCAGCAGCTTACGGTTCACTGGAGCTCTCTTT.

A note on this clonotype: Since no conserved phenylalanine or tryptophan closes the CDR3, a read error is the likely cause. The chain uses TRBV29-1 and TRBJ1-3; D remains ambiguous. Germline V gives CDR1 SQVTM, CDR2 ANQGSEA. The CDR3 runs 13 residues. CDR3 sequence (DNA): TGCAGCGTTTGGACGGGCTCTGGAAGCACCATATATTTA. It encodes CSVWTGSGSTIYL.

This clonotype appeared a single time. One end of the junction does not line up with germline, which may come from a read error. CDR3 DNA: TGTGCCAGCAGAGAGCGCCGGTTAGACTTCTTACTCTCGACAGCCTACAATGCGCAGTTCTTC. It is translated as CASRERRLDFLLSTAYNAQFF. The chain recombines TRBV6-1 with TRBJ2-1, with a weak D call TRBD1 (5 bases). Germline lookup yields CDR1 MNHNS and CDR2 SASEGT. The CDR3 contains 21 residues.

Note on this clonotype: At one end, the junction sequence differs from germline, possibly due to a read error. The V gene is TRBV29-1, the J gene TRBJ2-1, with D perhaps matching TRBD2 (6 bases). Germline V gene data show CDR1 as SQVTM and CDR2 as ANQGSEA. This CDR3 has 15 residues. The CDR3 protein is CSIEVPAGPRDEQFF. In nucleotides, the CDR3 is TGCAGCATTGAAGTTCCGGCGGGACCCCGGGATGAGCAGTTCTTC.

The chain carries TRBV6-5 and TRBJ2-1; a weak D match, TRBD2 (6 bases). CDR1 MNHEY and CDR2 SVGAGI come from the germline V gene. CDR3 length: 16 residues. Trimming took 2 bases from V and 5 from J, leaving 16 bases between them. CDR3 nucleotide sequence: TGTGCCAGCAGTTACCCCCGACTAGTGAATAACAATGAGCAGTTCTTC. This sequence encodes CASSYPRLVNNNEQFF.

The chain has TRBV6-2 or TRBV6-3 and TRBJ2-2; 7 bases are shared with TRBD2. CDR3 length: 17 residues. Trimming at V came to 0 bases and at J to 4 bases, leaving 8 bases not matched to a gene. Germline V gene sequence: CDR1 MNHEY, CDR2 SVGEGT. CDR3 in amino acids: CASSYSGGNRATGELFF. In DNA form, the CDR3 reads TGTGCCAGCAGTTACTCGGGAGGGAATCGCGCCACCGGGGAGCTGTTTTTT.

Turning to this clonotype: Because it lacks the conserved phenylalanine or tryptophan at the end, this CDR3 is likely a read error. The V call is TRBV20-1, the J call TRBJ2-7; tentative D call: TRBD2 (6 bases). V was trimmed by 4 bases and J by 6 bases, leaving 19 bases between them. The V gene's germline CDR1 is DFQATT and CDR2 SNEGSKA (reference sequence). The CDR3 is 14 residues long. CDR3 bases: TGCAGTGCTAAAGATCCACGGACGGGACTCGAGCAGTACCTC. Its translation: CSAKDPRTGLEQYL.

Comments on this clonotype: The CDR3 does not close with the conserved phenylalanine or tryptophan, likely indicating a read error. In nucleotides, the CDR3 is TGCAGTGCTAGAGATCTTGTGAGACAGGACTACAATGAACAGTTCTCC. It specifies CSARDLVRQDYNEQFS. V and J are TRBV20-1 and TRBJ2-1; D tentatively reads TRBD1 or TRBD2 (6 bases each). Germline V gives CDR1 DFQATT, CDR2 SNEGSKA (reference sequence). CDR3 size: 16 residues.

As to this clonotype: A junction boundary mismatches the germline segment, possibly from a read error. The chain uses TRBV4-1 and TRBJ2-7; D ambiguous. CDR1 and CDR2 (germline): MGHRA, YSYEKL. There are 14 residues in the CDR3. CDR3 DNA: TGTGCCAGCAGTCAAGAGGCCACTAACTACGAACAGTACTTC. Encoded protein: CASSQEATNYEQYF.

V usage is TRBV20-1 and J usage is TRBJ2-3; weak D call: TRBD2 (5 bases). Germline V lookup: CDR1 DFQATT, CDR2 SNEGSKA (reference sequence). The CDR3 runs 12 residues. V lost 6 bases, J lost 8 bases, and 15 bases lay in between. CDR3 bases: TGCAGTGCCCGGAAGACTAATGTTACGCAGTATTTT. It codes for CSARKTNVTQYF.

The chain couples TRBV6-5 to TRBJ2-1, with a possible D match to TRBD2 (5 bases). Per germline, CDR1 MNHEY and CDR2 SVGAGI. The CDR3 length is 17 residues. The V gene lost 2 bases and the J gene lost 0 bases, with 14 bases spanning the gap. The CDR3 loop is CASSYNLGESSYNEQFF. In DNA form, the CDR3 reads TGTGCCAGCAGTTACAATCTTGGGGAGAGCTCCTACAATGAGCAGTTCTTC.

As regards this clonotype: A read error may produce the germline difference seen at one junction end. The genes are TRBV6-1 and TRBJ2-1; D possibly corresponds to TRBD2 (6 bases). The CDR3 loop spans 17 amino acids. Germline V lookup: CDR1 MNHNS, CDR2 SASEGT. For the CDR3, the DNA is TGTGTCAGCAGTGAACTCGGAGGGCTATACTCCTATAATGAGCAGTTCTTC. Translating it yields CVSSELGGLYSYNEQFF.

In this sample, this clonotype turned up a few times. The junction does not match germline at one end; this may be a read error. The chain carries TRBV20-1 and TRBJ1-2; 8 bases agree with TRBD1. This CDR3 comprises 14 residues. CDR1 is DFQATT and CDR2 is SNEGSKA in the germline V gene (reference sequence). Here the CDR3 DNA reads TGCAGTGCTCAAACAGGGGGGGGGTACTATGGCTACACGTTC. Encoded protein: CSAQTGGGYYGYTF.

Turning to this clonotype: Sequence at one end of the junction differs from germline and may be a read error. The chain has TRBV28 and TRBJ2-5; D could derive from TRBD1 or TRBD2 (5 bases each). This CDR3 comprises 13 residues. Germline V gene data show CDR1 as MDHEN and CDR2 as SYDVKM. This chain's CDR3 is CASIPEGRETQYF. DNA for the CDR3: TGTGCCAGCATTCCCGAGGGACGAGAGACTCAGTACTTC.

The J gene is TRBJ2-7, the V gene TRBV6-5; D is perhaps TRBD2 (6 bases). Per germline, CDR1 MNHEY and CDR2 SVGAGI. Trimming took 7 bases from V and 3 from J, leaving 13 bases between them. The CDR3 has 13 amino acids. Here the CDR3 reads CASTAGLSYEQYF. The CDR3 DNA sequence: TGTGCCAGCACCGCGGGGCTAAGCTACGAGCAGTACTTC.

For this clonotype: One end of the junction is discordant with germline, which a read error may explain. The rearrangement links TRBV29-1 to TRBJ2-3; D may be TRBD1 (5 bases). The CDR3 runs to 12 residues. Germline V gene data show CDR1 as SQVTM and CDR2 as ANQGSEA. The chain's CDR3 is CNHRTSTDMQYF. For the CDR3, the DNA is TGTAACCATAGGACAAGCACAGATATGCAATATTTT.

Comment on this clonotype: At one end, the junction sequence differs from germline, possibly due to a read error. The chain combines TRBV20-1 with TRBJ1-2; weak D call: TRBD1 (6 bases). The CDR3 is 12 amino acids. CDR1 and CDR2 (germline): DFQATT, SNEGSKA (reference sequence). The CDR3 DNA follows: TGCAGTGTTAAGGGGGTCGTCTATGGCTATATCTTC. Its translation is CSVKGVVYGYIF.